Listed here are 18 T cell receptor beta chains from one sample, sequenced in a study of T cell responses to AZD1222 COVID-19 vaccine. TCRdb keeps only in-frame clones here, not all; method: immunoSEQ multiplex PCR. The sample has about 110,000 clones, 81% seen once. Sequencing used peripheral blood, obtained on day 0 of AZD1222 vaccination. The receptors were sampled from an adult in good health.

The gene calls are TRBV28 and TRBJ1-2, with 7 positions matching TRBD1. CDR1 MDHEN and CDR2 SYDVKM come from the germline V gene. CDR3 size: 14 residues. The trim removed 6 bases at V and 4 bases at J, leaving 8 bases unmatched. The DNA of the CDR3 is TGTGCCAGCAGCCCAGGGGGTACGGGCTATGGCTACACCTTC. It encodes CASSPGGTGYGYTF.

This sequence joins TRBV7-2 and TRBJ2-7; D not certain. The CDR3 runs to 12 residues. Germline-derived CDR1 and CDR2 are SGHTA and FQGNSA. Deletions cut 5 bases from V and 1 base from J, with 6 bases between. CDR3 sequence (DNA): TGTGCCAGCAGCCACGGTTCCTACGAGCAGTACTTC. Translated: CASSHGSYEQYF.

The chain combines TRBV5-1 with TRBJ2-7; D remains ambiguous. CDR3 length: 14 amino acids. Germline V gives CDR1 SGHRS, CDR2 YFSETQ. V lost 7 bases to trimming and J lost 1 base, with 15 bases between them. CDR3 region: CASGATAASYEQYF. CDR3 in DNA: TGCGCCAGCGGAGCCACTGCTGCTTCCTACGAGCAGTACTTC.

V and J are TRBV19 and TRBJ2-2; perhaps TRBD1 as D (7 bases). V dropped 3 bases and J dropped 4 bases, with 27 bases sitting between them. Germline CDR1 reads LNHDA; CDR2 reads SQIVND (reference sequence). This CDR3 is 20 amino acids long. The CDR3 loop reads CASSIGGNRGGARGTGELFF. The CDR3 nucleotides read TGTGCCAGTAGTATTGGGGGCAACAGGGGTGGAGCGCGGGGCACCGGGGAGCTGTTTTTT. Drawing the rest from reference TRBV19 and TRBJ2-2, the complete variable domain is DGGITQSPKYLFRKEGQNVTLSCEQNLNHDAMYWYRQDPGQGLRLIYYSQIVNDFQKGDIAEGYSVSREKKESFPLTVTSAQKNPTAFYLCASSIGGNRGGARGTGELFFGEGSRLTVL.

The V and J genes are TRBV7-2 and TRBJ1-6, with D possibly matching TRBD1 (5 bases). The CDR3 has 14 residues. Trimming cost V 6 bases and J 5 bases, with 11 bases left between them. Per the germline V gene, CDR1 is SGHTA and CDR2 is FQGNSA. The CDR3 is CASSFRQNNSPLHF. The CDR3 DNA follows: TGTGCCAGCAGTTTCCGACAGAATAATTCACCCCTCCACTTT.

The V and J genes are TRBV3-1 (or the pseudogene TRBV3-2) and TRBJ1-6; D gene uncertain. The CDR3 consists of 16 residues. Germline V CDR1 and CDR2: LGHDT, YNNKEL (reference sequence). V lost 1 base and J 0 bases, leaving 7 bases between the germline ends. The DNA of the CDR3 is TGTGCCAGCAGCCAAGGGGAGGGCTCCTATAATTCACCCCTCCACTTT. It codes for CASSQGEGSYNSPLHF.

This chain connects TRBV9 to TRBJ1-1; D is ambiguous. Germline-derived CDR1 and CDR2 are SGDLS and YYNGEE. The CDR3 runs 14 residues. The germline V and J ends were trimmed by 2 bases and 5 bases, with 13 bases remaining between them. The CDR3 bases are TGTGCCAGCAGCGTTTCCCTTTTGGATACTGAAGCTTTCTTT. It encodes CASSVSLLDTEAFF.

V and J are TRBV7-2 and TRBJ1-5; 9 bases line up with TRBD1. V dropped 8 bases and J dropped 6; count of bases not matched to a gene: 8. The germline CDR1 and CDR2 sequences are SGHTA and FQGNSA. This CDR3 has 14 residues. The CDR3 loop reads CASADDRGSQPQHF. The CDR3 DNA sequence: TGTGCCAGCGCCGACGACAGGGGGAGTCAGCCCCAGCATTTT.

This chain uses TRBV21-1 with TRBJ1-5; the table's D call TRBD1 went unverified against the DNA. TRBV21-1 represents a pseudogene. This CDR3 comprises 13 residues. In DNA form, the CDR3 reads TGTGCCAGCAGCAAAACAGGGCGAGGGCCCCAGCATTTT. Amino acid sequence: CASSKTGRGPQHF.

This clone was detected a few times. V gene TRBV4-1 combines with J gene TRBJ2-5, with 12 bases fitting TRBD2. Germline V lookup: CDR1 MGHRA, CDR2 YSYEKL. This CDR3 is 18 amino acids long. V was clipped by 4 bases and J by 2 bases; unmatched bases: 11. DNA of the CDR3: TGCGCCAGCAGCCTCCGAGGAGGGACTAGCGGGTTTCAAGAGACCCAGTACTTC. Translated: CASSLRGGTSGFQETQYF.

This clone was detected only once. The chain joins TRBV19 to TRBJ2-2; a weak D match, TRBD1 (5 bases). This CDR3 has 15 residues. V gave up 1 base and J gave up 3 bases, with 9 bases separating them. Germline-derived CDR1 and CDR2 are LNHDA and SQIVND (reference sequence). CDR3 coding DNA: TGTGCCAGTAGTATAGCTTCAGGGTACACCGGGGAGCTGTTTTTT. Translating it yields CASSIASGYTGELFF.

The V and J genes are TRBV4-3 and TRBJ1-4; D ambiguous. The germline V gene encodes CDR1 LGHNA and CDR2 YSLEER. This CDR3 spans 14 amino acids. V gave up 3 bases and J gave up 11 bases, with 16 bases separating them. CDR3 protein: CASSHGRALGKLFF. The DNA for the CDR3 is TGCGCCAGCAGCCACGGCCGGGCACTCGGGAAACTGTTTTTT.

Only one count was recorded for this clone. This chain connects TRBV24-1 to TRBJ1-2; D unclear. CDR1 and CDR2 (germline): KGHDR, SFDVKD. Trimming took off 1 base at V and 2 bases at J, with 7 bases between the two ends. This CDR3 is 14 amino acids long. CDR3 sequence reads: CATSDFSSNYGYTF. The CDR3 DNA sequence: TGTGCCACCAGTGATTTTTCCAGCAACTATGGCTACACCTTC.

V usage is TRBV6-4 and J usage is TRBJ2-7; D is possibly TRBD1 or TRBD2 (5 bases each). CDR1 MRHNA and CDR2 SNTAGT come from the germline V gene. V was clipped by 0 bases and J by 4 bases, with 19 bases between them. The length of the CDR3 is 17 residues. The CDR3 bases are TGTGCCAGCAGTGACTCGAGGCCCGGGACGGAGGATTACGAGCAGTACTTC. Translated: CASSDSRPGTEDYEQYF.

This sequence joins TRBV18 and TRBJ1-1, with 7 positions matching TRBD1. This CDR3 comprises 16 residues. Germline V gene lookup returns CDR1 KGHSH and CDR2 LQKENI. V lost 4 bases, J lost 5 bases, and 13 bases stayed unmatched. The CDR3 DNA reads as TGTGCCAGCTCACTAAAGACAGGGTCGAACCCAACTGAAGCTTTCTTT. Its protein is CASSLKTGSNPTEAFF.

The chain joins TRBV10-3 to TRBJ2-3; perhaps TRBD1 as D (6 bases). The CDR3 loop spans 14 amino acids. Germline CDR1 ENHRY, CDR2 SYGVKD. V shed 2 bases and J shed 8 bases, with 14 bases lying between them. In nucleotides, the CDR3 is TGTGCCATCAGTGAGGGTGGGGGCTCGGGTACGCAGTATTTT. It yields the protein CAISEGGGSGTQYF.

For the CDR3, the DNA is TGTGCCAGCAGCCTGGGAGGGGCGCCTGGAAACACCATATATTTT. Protein sequence: CASSLGGAPGNTIYF. The chain is built from TRBV9 and TRBJ1-3; tentative D call: TRBD1 (5 bases). V was trimmed by 4 bases and J by 2 bases, leaving 13 bases between them. The germline CDR1 and CDR2 sequences are SGDLS and YYNGEE. This CDR3 is 15 amino acids long.

This clone was seen only once. This chain joins TRBV18 and TRBJ1-3; perhaps TRBD1 as D (6 bases). CDR3 length: 17 amino acids. V lost 2 bases and J 3 bases, leaving 17 bases between the germline ends. Looked up from germline, CDR1 is KGHSH and CDR2 is LQKENI. CDR3 coding DNA: TGTGCCAGCTCACCAGACATACCACAGGGAAGTGGAAACACCATATATTTT. Protein product: CASSPDIPQGSGNTIYF.